Described below is a single T cell receptor beta chain sequence and its context. The antigen it recognizes is unknown. One base away there is no much larger clone; base qualities are not given. The data are from a study of shared clonotypes between healthy human individuals (dated by TCRdb to about 2020). Some background on the complete study: The cohort included a few men and two women between 18 and 49 years of age. For each donor, CD4 naive and CD4 memory were each run on three plates, CD8 naive on two plates, and CD8 memory on one plate. To estimate repertoire size and how much clonotypes are shared between individuals, the study performed deep sequencing of blood TCR repertoires from roughly five healthy adults. Different laboratories and diverse techniques were used to prepare libraries and sequence TCR repertoires, to increase sequencing depth and limit assay-specific biases. Leukapheresis yielded between about 0.85 and 10 billion PBMCs per donor. The paper's findings and limits, for the study overall: Because the study included a small number of donors, the genetic and exposure-history diversity represented was limited. Compared with non-shared clonotypes, clonotypes shared by all four sorted-subset donors had higher generation probabilities. Pairwise subsampling led to the expectation that sequencing depth would affect the degree of clonotype sharing among donors. Sampling was restricted to blood, and TCR repertoires in tissue are likely to differ from TCR repertoires in blood. Naive subsets generally had larger estimated clonotype richness than memory subsets. When several donors were compared, the shared fraction of clonotypes was around 4.6% for naive CD4, less than 4% for naive CD8, 2% to 2.5% for memory CD4, and 0.3% to 0.5% for memory CD8. Incomplete sequencing was indicated by rarefaction of sorted-subset datasets, despite the large sequencing depth.

CD8 naive samples were CD45RO-negative cells positively selected for CCR7, giving a CD45RA+CCR7+ population that excluded TemRA cells. Healthy HIV-negative adults with no recently reported acute infections or vaccinations were included as donors. Only Caucasian adults living in Nashville, Tennessee, USA were represented among the donors. Blood was obtained by leukapheresis, after which PBMCs were separated by Ficoll-Histopaque density gradient centrifugation and cryopreserved in liquid nitrogen vapor phase. Analytical flow cytometry was used to check the purity and quantity of each magnetically sorted T cell population. Each sorted fraction had its genomic DNA isolated and then quantified by UV absorbance on a Nanodrop 2000c. V lost 2 bases and J lost 7 bases; the stretch between them is 11 bases long. From a lookup of the germline V gene (reference sequence), CDR1 and CDR2 are SEHNR and FQNEAQ. Taken from cysteine to phenylalanine, the CDR3 has 13 residues. Of the read, only the CDR3 DNA is kept; its 39 bases are in frame from base 1.

TCR CDR3 regions were amplified from genomic DNA by multiplex PCR using the deep immunoSEQ assay. Extracted genomic DNA from each cell subset was spread evenly across all wells of several immunoSEQ 96-well plates, with each plate serving as a replicate. For sorted subsets, each replicate PCR was loaded with around 220 ng genomic DNA, equivalent to approximately 27,000 T cell genomes. Purified libraries were measured with a Qubit 3.0 fluorometer, size-checked on a Bioanalyzer 2100, and measured again with the KAPA Library Quantification kit. Every immunoSEQ 96-well plate was sequenced on a dedicated single-read 150-cycle Illumina NextSeq 550 flow cell. Per the authors' processing: Because the immunoSEQ output included only junctional sequences and no quality scores, the filtering could not be the same as the filtering used for full-length reads. Sequences were annotated with PyIR, a Python wrapper for IgBLAST v1.9, using IMGT germline references to assign V/J genes and CDR3. Reads were removed for weak V/J assignments (E-value above 1e-6), missing CDR3, stop codons, out-of-frame junctions, or ambiguous translated residues. V3J clonotypes were defined as sequences sharing the same inferred V gene, J gene, and CDR3 amino acid sequence. Percentage overlap between repertoires was calculated by dividing the number of shared unique clonotypes by the size of the smaller repertoire. Repertoire richness was assessed with RTK rarefaction, the Chao1 estimator, and Recon v2.1 estimates of unobserved clonotypes. OLGA was used to compute generation probabilities for all TCRbeta clonotypes that the gDNA method yielded from a few donors. TCRdb stores this immuneACCESS table with in-frame sequences only. Part of the clones is absent; in the studies checked, under half of the shortfall reflects unresolved V genes, and no reason is known for the rest. The V and J calls and clone size are taken from that table; D and trimming were inferred from the DNA. This sample is represented by about 2 million clones; about 94% of them were singletons. The ten largest clones capture under 1.5% of the sample.

The sequenced sample was naive CD8+ T cells sorted from blood. Sample cell subset or site, as interpreted from the label and publication: CD45RA+CCR7+. This sequence originates from a man between 18 and 29 years old in good health. The chain couples TRBV7-9 to TRBJ1-2, and the D gene may be TRBD1, 5 bases matching. The nucleotide sequence reads as follows: TGTGCCAGCAGCTTATACCAGGGAGGTGGCTACACCTTC. Translated, this is CASSLYQGGGYTF. Reference TRBV7-9 and TRBJ1-2 genes cover what lies past the CDR3, so the full variable domain is DTGVSQNPRHKITKRGQNVTFRCDPISEHNRLYWYRQTLGQGPEFLTYFQNEAQLEKSRLLSDRFSAERPKGSFSTLEIQRTEQGDSAMYLCASSLYQGGGYTFGSGTRLTVV.